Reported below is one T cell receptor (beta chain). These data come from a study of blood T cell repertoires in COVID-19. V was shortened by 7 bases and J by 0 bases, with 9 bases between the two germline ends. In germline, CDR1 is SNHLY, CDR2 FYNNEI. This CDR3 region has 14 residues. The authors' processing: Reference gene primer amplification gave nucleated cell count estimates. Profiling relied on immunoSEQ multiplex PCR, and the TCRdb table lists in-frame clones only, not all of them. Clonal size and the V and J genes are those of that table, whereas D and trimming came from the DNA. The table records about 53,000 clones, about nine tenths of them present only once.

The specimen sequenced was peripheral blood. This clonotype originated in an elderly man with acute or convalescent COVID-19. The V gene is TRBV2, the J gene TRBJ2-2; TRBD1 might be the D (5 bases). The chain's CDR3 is CASIPTANTGELFF. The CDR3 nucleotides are TGTGCCAGCATTCCGACAGCGAACACCGGGGAGCTGTTTTTT.